This TCR beta chain is drawn from a study of shared clonotypes between healthy human individuals (dated by TCRdb to about 2020). Study-level background: A couple of women and a few men aged 18 to 49 years were included in the cohort. To increase sequencing depth and limit assay-specific biases, different laboratories used diverse techniques to prepare libraries and sequence TCR repertoires. For each donor, CD4 naive and CD4 memory were each run on three plates, CD8 naive on two plates, and CD8 memory on one plate. The study deeply sequenced blood TCR repertoires of about five healthy adults to estimate repertoire size and the extent of clonotype sharing between individuals. Between about 0.94 and 8.9 billion PBMCs per donor were obtained by leukapheresis.

Using the deep immunoSEQ assay, multiplex PCR amplified TCR CDR3 regions from genomic DNA. Extracted genomic DNA from each cell subset was distributed evenly across all wells of several immunoSEQ 96-well plates, and each plate was treated as a replicate. Each replicate PCR for sorted subsets received around 200 ng genomic DNA, equal to roughly 29,000 T cell genomes. Purified libraries were quantified with a Qubit 3.0 fluorometer, sized on a Bioanalyzer 2100, and re-quantified with the KAPA Library Quantification kit. Each immunoSEQ 96-well plate was sequenced on its own single-read 150-cycle Illumina NextSeq 550 flow cell. The paper's data handling went like this. The immunoSEQ output contained only junctional sequences without quality scores, so filtering could not match that applied to full-length reads. Sequences were annotated with PyIR, a Python wrapper for IgBLAST v1.9, and V/J genes and CDR3 were assigned using IMGT germline references. Reads were filtered out if the reads had weak V/J assignments (E-value above 1e-6), no CDR3, stop codons, out-of-frame junctions, or ambiguous translated residues. A V3J clonotype was defined by an identical inferred V gene, J gene, and CDR3 amino acid sequence. Percentage overlap between repertoires was computed as shared unique clonotypes divided by the size of the smaller repertoire. Three approaches were used to assess repertoire richness: RTK rarefaction, the Chao1 estimator, and Recon v2.1 estimates of unobserved clonotypes. Generation probabilities for all TCRbeta clonotypes obtained by the gDNA method from a handful of donors were computed using OLGA. Held by TCRdb, this immuneACCESS table contains in-frame sequences only and omits some clones. Under half of the omission traces to an unresolved V gene where checked; the cause of the rest is unknown. V, J and clone size reflect that table, while D and trimming were determined from the DNA. A total of about 1.1 million clones appear in this sample, approximately 75% of them only once. In total, the top ten clones hold 0.89% of the sample.

The donors were healthy, HIV-negative adults who had no recently reported acute infections or vaccinations. Every donor was a Caucasian adult living in Nashville, Tennessee, USA. CD4+ T cells were enriched by magnetic negative selection; naive cells were then positively selected on CD45RA, and the negative fraction formed the memory subset. Blood was obtained by leukapheresis, after which PBMCs were separated by Ficoll-Histopaque density gradient centrifugation and cryopreserved in liquid nitrogen vapor phase. Analytical flow cytometry was used to check the purity and quantity of every magnetically sorted T cell population. Each sorted fraction had its genomic DNA isolated and then quantified by UV absorbance on a Nanodrop 2000c. A note on this clone: Its specific antigen is unknown. No clone much larger than this one lies a single base away; base qualities are absent.

The research as a whole found: Sampling was restricted to blood, and TCR repertoires in tissue are likely to differ from TCR repertoires in blood. Estimated clonotype richness was generally larger for naive than for memory subsets. Pairwise subsampling indicated that sequencing depth was expected to affect the degree of clonotype sharing among donors. Compared with non-shared clonotypes, clonotypes shared by all four sorted-subset donors had higher generation probabilities. Rarefaction of sorted-subset datasets indicated incomplete sequencing despite the large sequencing depth. Because the study included a small number of donors, the genetic and exposure-history diversity represented was limited. About 4.5% of naive CD4, approximately 3.7% of naive CD8, 2.3% of memory CD4, and approximately 0.39% of memory CD8 clonotypes were shared across four donors.

This TCR was sampled from a man in his late teens or twenties in good health. Some clones in this sample may be carry-over from other donors' samples. Sequenced input: memory CD4+ T cells from PBMCs. Read against the paper, the sample's cell subset or site label means: CD45RA-negative fraction.

The nucleotides are TGTGCCAGCAGCCGACAGGGGGGTGGCAATCAGCCCCAGCATTTT. This is translated as CASSRQGGGNQPQHF. Rearrangement joined TRBV6-6 to TRBJ1-5, and 9 junction bases match TRBD1. The germline V gene (reference sequence) specifies MNHNY as CDR1 and SVGAGI as CDR2. The CDR3 has 15 amino acids, counting the end cysteine and phenylalanine. Only the CDR3 region is kept as DNA, spanning 45 bases read in frame from base 1. V is pruned by 6 bases and J by 2 bases, leaving 5 bases of the junction without a gene match.